This TCR beta chain was recorded in a study of T-cell reconstitution after alpha-beta-depleted transplantation in children. This CDR3 comprises 13 residues. The V end lost 0 bases, the J end lost 4 bases, and 6 bases lay between the germline ends. Germline CDR1 is LGHNA and CDR2 is YSLEER. The authors prepared the TCRbeta library with unique molecular identifiers. TCRdb reprocessed the PCR reads via MiXCR and lists one record per CDR3 protein. The table has about 980,000 distinct CDR3 sequences, about 30% seen once. The source was PBMCs, mostly from graft donor cells, collected 360 days after TCRalphabeta/CD19-depleted stem cell transplant. The receptor's source is a boy in the first two years of life who had a stem cell transplant for SCID, so the T cells may come from the graft donor. The rearrangement joins TRBV4-3 to TRBJ1-2, with D unclear. The CDR3 DNA is TGCGCCAGCAGCCAAGATCCCTTCTATGGCTACACCTTC. This encodes CASSQDPFYGYTF.